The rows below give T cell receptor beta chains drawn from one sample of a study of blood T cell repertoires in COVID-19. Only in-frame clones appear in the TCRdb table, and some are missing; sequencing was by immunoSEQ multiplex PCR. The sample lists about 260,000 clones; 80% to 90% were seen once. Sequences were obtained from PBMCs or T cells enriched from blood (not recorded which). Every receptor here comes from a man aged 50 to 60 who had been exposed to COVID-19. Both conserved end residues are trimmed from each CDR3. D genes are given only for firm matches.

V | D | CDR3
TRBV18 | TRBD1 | ASSPITGTGGTEAF
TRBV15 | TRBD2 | ATSRYRSGTSGRHDKETQY
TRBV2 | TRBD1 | ASSGQGNTEAF
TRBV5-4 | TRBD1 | ASSEDRAYEQY
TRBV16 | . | ASSQTTGSRQPQH
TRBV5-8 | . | ASSTRASYNSPLH
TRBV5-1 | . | ASSQTSMNTEAF
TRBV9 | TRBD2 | ASSTRTSGTHYNEQF
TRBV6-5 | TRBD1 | ASSSGQGTYEQY
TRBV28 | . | ASSTSGQPQH
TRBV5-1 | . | ASSRLFGTPQSGGYT
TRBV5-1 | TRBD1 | ASSLSYRGQGGDNSPLH
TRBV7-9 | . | ASSLGQGLEAF
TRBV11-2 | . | ASSLDLEGYT
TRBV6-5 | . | ASSIQLTGELF
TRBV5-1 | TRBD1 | ASSVGQGSYNEQF
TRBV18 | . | ASSPRGPNTDTQY
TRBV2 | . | ASRQETYEQY
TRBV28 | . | ATGGTMGNQPQH
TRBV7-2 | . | ASSFFNTDTQY
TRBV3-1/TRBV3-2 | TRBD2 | ASSQSTSGYNEQF
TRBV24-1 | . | ATSEPGKYQPQH
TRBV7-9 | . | ASSTTGTGPRVSNTEAF
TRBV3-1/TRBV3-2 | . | ASSHNPYAGYTDTQY
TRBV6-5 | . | ASSLSIGTEAF
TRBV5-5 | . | ASSRRTEGRSGANVLT
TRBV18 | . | ASSPGGWDQPQH
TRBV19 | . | ASSILRSDSGNTIY
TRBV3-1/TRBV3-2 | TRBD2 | ASSYGLAGYTEQF
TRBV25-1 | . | ASSEPGEYEQY
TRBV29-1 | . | SVQDYGYT
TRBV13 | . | ASSLGPGGYGYT